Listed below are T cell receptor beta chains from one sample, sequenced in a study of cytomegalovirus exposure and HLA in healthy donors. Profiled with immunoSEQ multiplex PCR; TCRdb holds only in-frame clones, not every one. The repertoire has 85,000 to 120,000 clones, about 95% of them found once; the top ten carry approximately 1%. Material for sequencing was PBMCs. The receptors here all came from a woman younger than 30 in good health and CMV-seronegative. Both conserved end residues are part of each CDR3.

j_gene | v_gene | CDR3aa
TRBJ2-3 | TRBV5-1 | CASSLGQGSTDTQYF
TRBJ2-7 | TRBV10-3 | CAINEGTGYEQYF
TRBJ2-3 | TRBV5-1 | CASKLFTISTDTQYF
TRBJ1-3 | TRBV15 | CATSRDSGAGGNTIYF
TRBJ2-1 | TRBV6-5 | CASRSQGGEQFF
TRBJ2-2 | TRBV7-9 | CASSPAPLAGVKLFF
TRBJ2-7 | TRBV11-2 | CASSAGDYTYEQYF
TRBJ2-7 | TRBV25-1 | CASSEFPFIIVHDEQYF
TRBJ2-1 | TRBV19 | CASRMGGSSYNEQFF
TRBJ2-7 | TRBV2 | CASRGDFYEQYF
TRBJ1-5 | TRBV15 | CATSRVGGSQPQHF
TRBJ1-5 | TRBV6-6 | CASSYVAGAFQPQHF
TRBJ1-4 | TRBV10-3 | CAISDTGQGFGKLFF
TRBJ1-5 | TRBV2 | CASSGRQGIWGNQPQHF
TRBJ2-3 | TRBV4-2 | CASSQDVRSGAFTDTQYF
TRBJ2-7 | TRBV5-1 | CASSGRPNEQYF
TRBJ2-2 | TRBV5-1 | CASSLMTGIDTGELFF
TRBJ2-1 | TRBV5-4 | CASSRTSVSEQFF
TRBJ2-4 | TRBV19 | CASSIRVGVVKNIQYF
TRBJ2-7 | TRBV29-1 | CSVERRGSSYEQYF